This TCR beta chain comes out of a study of blood T cell repertoires in COVID-19. Authors' methods: Reference gene primers were amplified, and this amplification served to estimate nucleated cell counts. TCRdb's table, derived via immunoSEQ multiplex PCR, lists solely in-frame clones and lacks some. The V and J calls and clone size are taken from that table; D and trimming were inferred from the DNA. The data contain about 280,000 clones, 85% to 90% of them seen just once; the ten biggest clones take up 10% to 15%. The CDR3 runs to 15 residues. Germline trimming cut 3 bases from V and 6 bases from J; bases unmatched to any gene: 6. Germline CDR1 reads LNHNV; CDR2 reads YYDKDF (reference sequence). The sample holds one count of this clone.

V gene TRBV15 combines with J gene TRBJ2-4; 9 bases line up with TRBD1. The clonotype originates from a human donor in a cohort sampled during active COVID-19. Sequencing was done on a sample of peripheral blood. The CDR3 protein is CATSSRGQGINIQYF. The CDR3 region has the DNA TGTGCCACCAGCAGTCGGGGACAGGGAATAAACATTCAGTACTTC.